A selection of T cell receptor beta chains follows, all from one sample in a study of T cell changes during pregnancy in multiple sclerosis. The method was immunoSEQ multiplex PCR; TCRdb's version includes in-frame clones alone and lacks a portion of them. The sample consists of over 25,000 clones, about nine tenths of them appearing once. The material sequenced was CD8+ T cells from peripheral blood mononuclear cells, taken in the second trimester of pregnancy. The receptors were gathered from a female donor with multiple sclerosis, enrolled in a pregnancy study. Each CDR3 is given with its conserved first and last residue. D genes are given only for firm matches. Size values are once, few and many counts, or a class for expanded clones, and some rows have none.

>TRBD2|TRBV5-6|TRBJ2-5|once
CASSRLTSGGLAETQYF
TGTGCCAGCAGCCGACTGACTAGCGGGGGCCTCGCGGAGACCCAGTACTTC
>TRBD2|TRBV28|TRBJ2-7|NA
CASSYYGGAIAYEQYF
TGTGCCAGCAGTTACTACGGGGGGGCCATAGCCTACGAGCAGTACTTC
>NA|TRBV27|TRBJ1-1|NA
CASRPASGTEAFF
TGTGCCAGCAGACCGGCTTCGGGCACTGAAGCTTTCTTT
>TRBD2|TRBV6-1|TRBJ2-3|NA
CASSEASGGGADTQYF
TGTGCCAGCAGTGAAGCTTCAGGCGGGGGGGCAGATACGCAGTATTTT
>NA|TRBV30|TRBJ2-1|NA
CAWMGHTYNEQFF
TGTGCCTGGATGGGACATACATACAATGAGCAGTTCTTC
>TRBD2|TRBV7-3|TRBJ2-5|few
CASSPGLAGENQETQYF
TGTGCCAGCAGTCCGGGACTAGCGGGGGAAAACCAAGAGACCCAGTACTTC
>TRBD2|TRBV4-3|TRBJ2-2|NA
CASSLGGVGTIYTGELFF
TGCGCCAGCAGCCTCGGGGGAGTCGGGACTATTTACACCGGGGAGCTGTTTTTT
>NA|TRBV6-5|TRBJ1-1|NA
CASSYFDSYTEAFF
TGTGCCAGCAGTTACTTCGACTCTTACACTGAAGCTTTCTTT
>NA|TRBV11-2|TRBJ2-3|NA
CASSRDFLGTDTQYF
TGTGCCAGCAGCCGAGACTTCCTCGGCACAGATACGCAGTATTTT
>TRBD1|TRBV6-6|TRBJ2-7|NA
CASLSGTGSYEQYF
TGTGCCAGCCTATCCGGGACAGGATCCTACGAGCAGTACTTC
>TRBD2|TRBV7-9|TRBJ2-7|NA
CASSPGLGEGYEQYF
TGTGCCAGCAGCCCGGGACTGGGGGAGGGCTACGAGCAGTACTTC
>NA|TRBV4-1|TRBJ1-6|NA
CASSQSEMTGSPLHF
TGCGCCAGCAGCCAGTCCGAGATGACGGGTTCACCCCTCCACTTT
>TRBD1|TRBV5-4|TRBJ1-2|NA
CASSFRDRGHGYTF
TGTGCCAGCAGCTTCCGGGACAGGGGGCATGGCTACACCTTC
>TRBD2|TRBV6-4|TRBJ2-3|NA
CASSARTSGTDTQYF
TGTGCCAGCAGTGCCCGGACTAGCGGCACAGATACGCAGTATTTT
>NA|TRBV4-3|TRBJ1-2|NA
CASSQDVRASSYTF
TGCGCCAGCAGCCAAGATGTCAGGGCAAGTAGCTACACCTTC
>TRBD1|TRBV5-1|TRBJ1-1|NA
CASSLSGQVEAFF
TGCGCCAGCAGCTTGTCTGGACAGGTTGAAGCTTTCTTT
>TRBD1|TRBV5-6|TRBJ2-5|NA
CASSLARGHVETQYF
TGTGCCAGCAGCTTGGCCAGGGGGCACGTAGAGACCCAGTACTTC
>TRBD1|TRBV9|TRBJ1-1|once
CASSPQGGNTEAFF
TGTGCCAGCAGCCCCCAGGGGGGGAACACTGAAGCTTTCTTT
>TRBD2|TRBV13|TRBJ2-2|NA
CASSDSGGAVGELFF
TGTGCCAGCAGCGATAGCGGGGGGGCCGTCGGGGAGCTGTTTTTT
>NA|TRBV5-1|TRBJ1-1|few
CASSLGWGSDTEAFF
TGCGCCAGCAGCTTGGGGTGGGGCAGTGACACTGAAGCTTTCTTT
>NA|TRBV30|TRBJ1-6|once
CAWSVGTPRENSPLHF
TGTGCCTGGAGTGTGGGGACACCTAGGGAAAATTCACCCCTCCACTTT
>NA|TRBV28|TRBJ1-3|NA
CASTTDRSTGNTIYF
TGTGCCAGCACCACAGACAGGTCCACTGGAAACACCATATATTTT